These 19 T cell receptor beta chains came from one sample sequenced in a study of blood T cell repertoires in COVID-19. Generated by immunoSEQ multiplex PCR, the TCRdb table keeps only in-frame clones and is missing some. The sample records 350,000 to 400,000 clones, roughly 91% being singletons. Sequences were obtained from PBMCs or T cells enriched from blood (not recorded which). These receptors came from a woman aged 25 to 45 who had recovered from COVID-19.

The chain employs TRBV7-3 and TRBJ2-2; D is possibly TRBD2 (6 bases). The V end was cut by 0 bases, the J end by 3 bases, with 8 bases between. Germline lookup yields CDR1 SGHTA and CDR2 FQGTGA. The CDR3 contains 15 residues. Here the CDR3 reads CASSLTRDDTGELFF. CDR3 coding DNA: TGTGCCAGCAGCTTAACGCGGGACGACACCGGGGAGCTGTTTTTT.

The chain links TRBV2 to TRBJ2-2, with 12 bases matching TRBD2. CDR1 SNHLY and CDR2 FYNNEI come from the germline V gene. The CDR3 length is 16 residues. J lost 6 bases, V lost 3 bases, and 5 bases had no gene match. The DNA of the CDR3 is TGTGCCAGCAGTGAGACCCGACTAGCGGGAGCCGGGGAGCTGTTTTTT. It specifies CASSETRLAGAGELFF.

The genes are TRBV30 and TRBJ1-1, with TRBD1 matching over 9 bases. The CDR3 is 13 residues long. V lost 2 bases, J lost 6 bases, and 4 bases stayed unmatched. Germline CDR1 reads GTSNPN; CDR2 reads SVGIG (reference sequence). The CDR3 sequence is CAWSTDRGAEAFF. In DNA, the CDR3 is TGTGCCTGGAGTACGGACAGGGGCGCTGAAGCTTTCTTT.

The gene calls are TRBV3-1 (or the pseudogene TRBV3-2) and TRBJ1-2; D is possibly TRBD1 (6 bases). Germline CDR1 is LGHDT and CDR2 is YNNKEL (reference sequence). V lost 1 base to trimming and J lost 1 base, with 19 bases between them. The CDR3 has 18 residues. The CDR3 nucleotides are TGTGCCAGCAGCCAAGGTGTCCCCACAGGGAAAGTTAACTATGGCTACACCTTC. It encodes CASSQGVPTGKVNYGYTF.

V is TRBV6-5 and J is TRBJ2-1, with D tentatively TRBD2 (6 bases). CDR3 size: 15 residues. The ends were cut back, 2 bases at V and 0 bases at J, with 8 bases in the middle. Per the germline V gene, CDR1 is MNHEY and CDR2 is SVGAGI. This chain's CDR3 is CASSYGGSSYNEQFF. The CDR3 DNA reads as TGTGCCAGCAGTTACGGGGGGAGCTCCTACAATGAGCAGTTCTTC.

The rearrangement joins TRBV5-1 to TRBJ2-2; 9 positions agree with TRBD1. Germline V gene data show CDR1 as SGHRS and CDR2 as YFSETQ. J lost 7 bases, V lost 0 bases, and 7 bases had no gene match. There are 16 residues in the CDR3. The DNA of the CDR3 is TGCGCCAGCAGCTTGGAACCACAGGGGGCGGGCGGGGAGCTGTTTTTT. Protein sequence: CASSLEPQGAGGELFF.

This chain uses TRBV9 with TRBJ2-3, with 13 bases lining up with TRBD2. Germline V lookup: CDR1 SGDLS, CDR2 YYNGEE. CDR3 length: 16 amino acids. V shed 3 bases and J 6 bases; nucleotides not matched to a gene: 7. DNA of the CDR3: TGTGCCAGCAGCGACCCTCGGACTAGCGGGAGCGATACGCAGTATTTT. Protein product: CASSDPRTSGSDTQYF.

The J gene is TRBJ1-2, the V gene TRBV27; 8 bases match TRBD1. V lost 6 bases and J lost 4; bases outside the gene matches: 7. The CDR3 contains 14 residues. Germline V gives CDR1 MNHEY, CDR2 SMNVEV (reference sequence). This CDR3 reads CASRAAGGFYGYTF. For the CDR3, the DNA is TGTGCCAGCAGGGCGGCAGGGGGCTTCTATGGCTACACCTTC.

This clone was seen only once. The chain combines TRBV10-3 with TRBJ2-3; 10 nucleotides align to TRBD1. Germline CDR1 reads ENHRY; CDR2 reads SYGVKD. The CDR3 is 15 amino acids. With V trimmed by 6 bases and J by 3 bases, 6 bases remained unmatched. This CDR3 reads CAIRPRDRGTDTQYF. Written as DNA, the CDR3 is TGTGCCATCAGACCTAGGGACAGGGGAACAGATACGCAGTATTTT.

The chain has TRBV28 and TRBJ1-6, with D tentatively TRBD1 (6 bases). V shed 4 bases and J shed 4 bases, with 17 bases lying between them. Germline V CDR1 and CDR2: MDHEN, SYDVKM. This CDR3 region has 17 residues. CDR3 nucleotides: TGTGCCAGCAGTTCCCTAGTGGGGGCAGGATATAATTCACCCCTCCACTTT. This gives the protein CASSSLVGAGYNSPLHF.

The chain recombines TRBV5-8 with TRBJ2-7; D unclear. V was cut by 4 bases and J by 8 bases, with 10 bases left in between. Germline CDR1 and CDR2: SGHTS and YDEGEE. CDR3 length: 11 residues. Here the CDR3 reads CASSPVSQQYF. In DNA form, the CDR3 reads TGTGCCAGCAGCCCGGTCTCGCAGCAGTACTTC.

V and J are TRBV19 and TRBJ2-2; 12 positions match TRBD1. V gave up 4 bases and J gave up 4 bases; unmatched junction bases: 16. In germline, CDR1 is LNHDA, CDR2 SQIVND (reference sequence). The CDR3 totals 20 residues. The CDR3 nucleotides are TGTGCCAGTAGTAACCTCCGGGGACAGGGGGCGCAAAGTCGCACCGGGGAGCTGTTTTTT. It codes for CASSNLRGQGAQSRTGELFF.

This chain connects TRBV7-2 to TRBJ2-2; 8 nucleotides agree with TRBD2. CDR3 length equals 15 residues. The germline V gene encodes CDR1 SGHTA and CDR2 FQGNSA. Germline trimming cut 7 bases from V and 6 bases from J; bases unmatched to any gene: 10. CDR3 nucleotides: TGTGCCAGCACCCAGGGACTAGGTGTTCCCGGGGAGCTGTTTTTT. The encoded protein is CASTQGLGVPGELFF.

The genes are TRBV5-5 and TRBJ1-6; D remains ambiguous. CDR3 length: 15 amino acids. Trimming stripped 0 bases from V and 1 base from J, with 5 bases between. CDR1 SGHKS and CDR2 YYEKEE come from the germline V gene (reference sequence). CDR3 in DNA: TGTGCCAGCAGCTTGGCCCAGTCCTATAATTCACCCCTCCACTTT. Amino acids: CASSLAQSYNSPLHF.

In its sample, this clone was seen once. This sequence joins TRBV15 and TRBJ1-2, with TRBD1 matching over 7 bases. Germline CDR1 and CDR2: LNHNV and YYDKDF (reference sequence). J was trimmed by 8 bases and V by 1 base; bases with no gene match: 7. There are 14 residues in the CDR3. Here the CDR3 DNA reads TGTGCCACCAGCAGAGCCGACAGGGAGAGCGGCTACACCTTC. Protein: CATSRADRESGYTF. Combining the CDR3 with reference TRBV15 and TRBJ1-2 gives the whole variable domain DAMVIQNPRYQVTQFGKPVTLSCSQTLNHNVMYWYQQKSSQAPKLLFHYYDKDFNNEADTPDNFQSRRPNTSFCFLDIRSPGLGDTAMYLCATSRADRESGYTFGSGTRLTVV.

This rearrangement joins TRBV5-5 to TRBJ1-5; possible D gene TRBD1, 6 bases. The germline CDR1 and CDR2 sequences are SGHKS and YYEKEE (reference sequence). Deletions cut 3 bases from V and 4 bases from J, with 11 bases between. The CDR3 consists of 14 residues. The CDR3 region has the DNA TGTGCCAGCAGCTATCGGGACACGAATCAGCCCCAGCATTTT. The encoded protein is CASSYRDTNQPQHF.

This clone occurred once. The chain employs TRBV29-1 and TRBJ2-2; 11 nucleotides match TRBD1. CDR3 length: 19 amino acids. Trimming at V came to 6 bases and at J to 0 bases, leaving 15 bases not matched to a gene. The germline gives CDR1 SQVTM, CDR2 ANQGSEA. In DNA, the CDR3 is TGCAGCGTCGCTTACTCGCCGGGACAGGGGGTCGCGAACACCGGGGAGCTGTTTTTT. Its translation is CSVAYSPGQGVANTGELFF.

The chain combines TRBV7-2 with TRBJ1-5; D not resolved. The CDR3 spans 15 residues. Trimming left V 1 base short and J 4 bases short, with 11 bases between. Germline V gives CDR1 SGHTA, CDR2 FQGNSA. The CDR3 reads CASSLGFALNQPQHF. In DNA, the CDR3 is TGTGCCAGCAGCTTAGGGTTTGCCCTAAATCAGCCCCAGCATTTT.

V and J are TRBV2 and TRBJ2-6; D remains unclear. Germline CDR1 and CDR2: SNHLY and FYNNEI. The CDR3 has 14 residues. Trimming cost V 5 bases and J 0 bases, with 5 bases left between them. The CDR3 bases are TGTGCCAGCAGTTATAGCTCTGGGGCCAACGTCCTGACTTTC. Its translation is CASSYSSGANVLTF.